This is a list of T cell receptor beta chains from one sample in a study of post-analysis software for immune sequencing data. MiXCR, run by TCRdb on the PCR reads, gives a single entry per CDR3 protein. The sample lists about 620,000 distinct CDR3 sequences; roughly 45% were seen once. What was sequenced was blood. The receptors here all came from a girl between 10 and 17 years old with multiple sclerosis. Each CDR3 is given with its conserved first and last residue. The D gene is left open where the match is weak. Only part of the rows carry a size: once, few, many, or a class if the clone is expanded.

cdr3_length j_call clone_size v_call d_call cdr3_nt cdr3_aa
16 TRBJ2-1 . TRBV2 TRBD2 TGTGCCAGCAGTGAAAGGTGGCTAGCGGGTTACAATGAGCAGTTCTTC CASSERWLAGYNEQFF
15 TRBJ2-3 . TRBV10-3 . TGTGCCATCAGTGAGTCGAGCGCCGAGACAGATACGCAGTATTTT CAISESSAETDTQYF
13 TRBJ1-2 . TRBV20-1 . TGCAGTGCTAGAGAGGCCGAAGGGGGAGGCTACACCTTC CSAREAEGGGYTF
15 TRBJ1-2 . TRBV7-9 . TGTGCCAGCAGCTTAGCCGGAATGGTAAACTATGGCTACACCTTC CASSLAGMVNYGYTF
16 TRBJ2-7 few TRBV27 . TGTGCCAGCAGTTTGGGCAGCCATGGATGGGGGGACGAGCAGTACTTC CASSLGSHGWGDEQYF
21 TRBJ2-7 . TRBV6-5 . TGTGCCAGCAGTTACAACTGGGTGGGACAAGCCCAGGGTAGGCTCTCCTACGAGCAGTACTTC CASSYNWVGQAQGRLSYEQYF
15 TRBJ2-3 . TRBV12-3/TRBV12-4 . TGTGCCTGCAGCTCCCGAATTAGTCCCGCAGATACGCAGTATTTT CACSSRISPADTQYF
16 TRBJ1-2 few TRBV10-3 TRBD1 TGTGCCATCAGTGAGTCTCAGGGGGCGCGGGCCTATGGCTACACCTTC CAISESQGARAYGYTF
15 TRBJ2-1 . TRBV10-2 . TGCGCCAGCACCGAGGGGTCGTATATGGCCAATGAGCAGTTCTTC CASTEGSYMANEQFF
13 TRBJ2-3 few TRBV10-3 . TGTGCCATCAGTGCAAGCAGAACAGATACGCAGTATTTT CAISASRTDTQYF
16 TRBJ2-5 few TRBV10-1 . TGCGCCAGCAGTGAGTCCTTTCCGGGGTTTGGAGAGACCCAGTACTTC CASSESFPGFGETQYF
19 TRBJ2-1 . TRBV7-8 TRBD2 TGTGCCAGCAGCTTCCGGGCTAGCGGGGGGGTGAGCTCCTACAATGAGCAGTTCTTC CASSFRASGGVSSYNEQFF
16 TRBJ1-6 . TRBV20-1 . TGCAGTGCTAGAGATTGGCTACAGGGAAATAATTCACCCCTCCACTTT CSARDWLQGNNSPLHF
17 TRBJ1-4 . TRBV24-1 . TGTGCCACCAGTGATTCAACCACAGGATCAACTAATGAAAAACTGTTTTTT CATSDSTTGSTNEKLFF
15 TRBJ1-4 few TRBV7-8 . TGTGCCAGCAGCTTAGCACCGTTAAGGGATGAAAAACTGTTTTTT CASSLAPLRDEKLFF
11 TRBJ2-1 . TRBV6-5 . TGTGCCAGCAGCTACATCAATGAGCAGTTCTTC CASSYINEQFF
13 TRBJ2-7 once TRBV27 . TGTGCCAGCAGTTCGAACTCGCCTAATGAGCAGTACTTC CASSSNSPNEQYF
16 TRBJ2-3 . TRBV20-1 TRBD2 TGCAGTGCCTGGACTAGCGGGGGGGAAAGCACAGATACGCAGTATTTT CSAWTSGGESTDTQYF
15 TRBJ2-1 . TRBV12-3/TRBV12-4 . TGTGCCAGCAGAAAACTAGCTCCCACCTACAATGAGCAGTTCTTC CASRKLAPTYNEQFF
15 TRBJ2-1 . TRBV7-9 TRBD2 TGTGCCAGCAGACCGGGGGGTCTCTCCTACAATGAGCAGTTCTTC CASRPGGLSYNEQFF
14 TRBJ1-6 . TRBV12-3/TRBV12-4 . TGTGCCAGCAGTTTAAGTGCAGGCGCGGAATCCCTCCACTTT CASSLSAGAESLHF
14 TRBJ2-1 . TRBV12-3/TRBV12-4 . TGTGCCAGCAGTTCGGGGGACCTTTACAATGAGCAGTTCTTC CASSSGDLYNEQFF
17 TRBJ2-7 . TRBV5-5 . TGTGCCAGCAGCTTGCTCGACGGCGGCAGGGGCGAATACGAGCAGTACTTC CASSLLDGGRGEYEQYF
13 TRBJ1-2 few TRBV29-1 TRBD1 TGCAGCGTTGGATGGGGACAGGGAGGGGGCTACACCTTC CSVGWGQGGGYTF
15 TRBJ2-1 . TRBV5-1 . TGCGCCAGCAGCTTCACAGGGGGGGGTTACAATGAGCAGTTCTTC CASSFTGGGYNEQFF
13 TRBJ2-1 . TRBV29-1 . TGCAGCGTTGAAGGAGGGCGGGAATACGAGCAGTTCTTC CSVEGGREYEQFF
16 TRBJ2-1 few TRBV4-1 TRBD2 TGCGCCAGCAGCTCGCTGACTAGCCTTTTATACAATGAGCAGTTCTTC CASSSLTSLLYNEQFF
19 TRBJ2-7 . TRBV11-2 . TGTGCCAGCAGCTCCAATGTAGGGGCAGGGGCTAAGACCTCCTACGAGCAGTACTTC CASSSNVGAGAKTSYEQYF